Sequencing of this T cell receptor (beta chain) was carried out in a study of T-cell reconstitution after alpha-beta-depleted transplantation in children. Study observations and caveats: For some patients, TCRbeta diversity was high at day 60 because of recipient T cells and thymic progenitors that survived. Two months or so post-transplant, alpha-beta T cells reportedly derived from several hundred expanded graft clones. Most T-cell counts and diversity one year after the transplant came from T cells that were newly produced.

CDR3 length: 17 amino acids. Trimming removed 3 bases at V and 0 bases at J, with 14 bases between. Germline-derived CDR1 and CDR2 are SGHVS and FQNEAQ. For TCRbeta, the library was prepared with unique molecular identifiers. TCRdb analysed the PCR reads with MiXCR anew, one entry per CDR3 protein. The sample shows hundreds of thousands of distinct CDR3 sequences, about 16% of them seen only once. As concerns this clonotype: Its antigen is currently unknown.

This receptor was obtained from a boy younger than two who had a stem cell transplant for Wiskott-Aldrich syndrome, so the T cells may come from the graft donor. The sample in question was PBMCs, mostly from graft donor cells, obtained 360 days after TCRalphabeta/CD19-depleted stem cell transplant. V is TRBV7-8 and J is TRBJ2-2, with D perhaps TRBD1 or TRBD2 (5 bases each). CDR3: CASSFIRGVPNTGELFF. The CDR3 DNA is TGTGCCAGCAGCTTTATCCGGGGCGTCCCGAACACCGGGGAGCTGTTTTTT.